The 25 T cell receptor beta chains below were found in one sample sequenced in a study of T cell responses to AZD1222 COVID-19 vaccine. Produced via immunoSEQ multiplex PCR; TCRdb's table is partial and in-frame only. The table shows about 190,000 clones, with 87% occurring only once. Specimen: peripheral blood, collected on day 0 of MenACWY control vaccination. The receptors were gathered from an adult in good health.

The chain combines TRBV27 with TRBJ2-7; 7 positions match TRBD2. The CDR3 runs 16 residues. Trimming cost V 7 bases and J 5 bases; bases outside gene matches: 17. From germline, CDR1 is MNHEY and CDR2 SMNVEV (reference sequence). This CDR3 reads CASKGLEAGGVHEQYF. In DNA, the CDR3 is TGTGCCAGCAAAGGTCTAGAGGCTGGGGGGGTCCACGAGCAGTACTTC.

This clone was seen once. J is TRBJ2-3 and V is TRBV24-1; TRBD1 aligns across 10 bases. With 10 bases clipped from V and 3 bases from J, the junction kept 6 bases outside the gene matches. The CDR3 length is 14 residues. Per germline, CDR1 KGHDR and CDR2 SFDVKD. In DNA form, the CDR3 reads TGTGCCACTCAGGACAGGGGGGGAACAGATACGCAGTATTTT. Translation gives CATQDRGGTDTQYF.

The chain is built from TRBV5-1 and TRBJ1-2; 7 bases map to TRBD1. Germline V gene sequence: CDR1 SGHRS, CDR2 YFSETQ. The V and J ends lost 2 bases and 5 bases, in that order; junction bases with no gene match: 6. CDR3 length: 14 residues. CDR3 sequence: CASSFEGAGYGYTF. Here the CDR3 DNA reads TGCGCCAGCAGCTTTGAGGGGGCAGGGTATGGCTACACCTTC.

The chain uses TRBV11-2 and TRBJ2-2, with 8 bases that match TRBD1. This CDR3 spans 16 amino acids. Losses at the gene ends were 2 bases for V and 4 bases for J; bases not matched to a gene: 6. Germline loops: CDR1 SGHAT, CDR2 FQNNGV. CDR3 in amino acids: CASSLLSGGLTGELFF. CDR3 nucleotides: TGTGCCAGCAGCTTATTATCAGGGGGCCTCACCGGGGAGCTGTTTTTT.

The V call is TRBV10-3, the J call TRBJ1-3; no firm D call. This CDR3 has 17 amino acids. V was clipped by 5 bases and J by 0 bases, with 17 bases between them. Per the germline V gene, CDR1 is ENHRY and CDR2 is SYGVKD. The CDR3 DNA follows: TGTGCCATCAGTCCTTTCCCAGGTCAAAGCTCTGGAAACACCATATATTTT. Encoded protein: CAISPFPGQSSGNTIYF.

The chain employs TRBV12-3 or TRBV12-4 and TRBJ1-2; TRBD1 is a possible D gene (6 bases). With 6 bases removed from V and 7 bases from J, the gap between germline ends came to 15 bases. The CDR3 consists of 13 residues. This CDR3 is CASRLQGVGGYTF. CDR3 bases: TGTGCCAGCAGACTACAGGGAGTGGGTGGCTACACCTTC.

The DNA of the CDR3 is TGTGCCAGCAGCTTAAAAGGAGGGTTCGGTAGCACTGAAGCTTTCTTT. It encodes CASSLKGGFGSTEAFF. J is TRBJ1-1 and V is TRBV7-6; no clear D. V shed 2 bases and J shed 4 bases, with 17 bases lying between them. CDR1 and CDR2 from the germline V gene are SGHVS and FNYEAQ. CDR3 length: 16 amino acids.

In nucleotides, the CDR3 is TGTGCCAGCAGCCAACAGGGCTTTAGTGAAAAACTGTTTTTT. Translated: CASSQQGFSEKLFF. The gene calls are TRBV3-1 (or the pseudogene TRBV3-2) and TRBJ1-4; maybe TRBD1 (5 bases). Between the trimmed V and J ends, which lost 2 bases and 7 bases, there was a span of 11 bases. Germline V gene sequence: CDR1 LGHDT, CDR2 YNNKEL (reference sequence). The CDR3 is 14 residues long.

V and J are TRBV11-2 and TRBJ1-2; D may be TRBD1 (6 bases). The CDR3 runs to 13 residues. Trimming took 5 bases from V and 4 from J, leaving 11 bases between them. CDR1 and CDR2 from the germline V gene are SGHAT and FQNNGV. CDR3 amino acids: CASSPRTAYGYTF. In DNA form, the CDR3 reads TGTGCCAGCAGCCCCAGGACAGCCTATGGCTACACCTTC.

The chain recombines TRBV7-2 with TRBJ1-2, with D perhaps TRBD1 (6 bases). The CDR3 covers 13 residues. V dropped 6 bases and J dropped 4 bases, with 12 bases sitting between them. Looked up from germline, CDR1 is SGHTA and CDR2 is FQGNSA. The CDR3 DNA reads TGTGCCAGCAGAAAACCAGGGGCCTATGGCTACACCTTC. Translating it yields CASRKPGAYGYTF. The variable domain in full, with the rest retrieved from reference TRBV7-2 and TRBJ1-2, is GAGVSQSPSNKVTEKGKDVELRCDPISGHTALYWYRQSLGQGLEFLIYFQGNSAPDKSGLPSDRFSAERTGGSVSTLTIQRTQQEDSAVYLCASRKPGAYGYTFGSGTRLTVV.

The CDR3 coding sequence is TGTGCCAGCAGCTTAGCGGGGGAAGGGGAGCTGTTTTTT. It yields the protein CASSLAGEGELFF. V gene TRBV11-3 combines with J gene TRBJ2-2; possibly TRBD2 for D (6 bases). CDR1 and CDR2 (germline): SGHNT, YENEEA. V was clipped by 1 base and J by 8 bases, with 8 bases between them. This CDR3 has 13 amino acids.

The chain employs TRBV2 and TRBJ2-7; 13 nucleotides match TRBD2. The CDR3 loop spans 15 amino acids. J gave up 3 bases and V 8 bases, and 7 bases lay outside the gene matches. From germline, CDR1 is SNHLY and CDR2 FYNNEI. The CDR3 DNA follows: TGTGCCAGCTGCTGGGGGACTAGCGGGAACTACGAGCAGTACTTC. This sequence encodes CASCWGTSGNYEQYF.

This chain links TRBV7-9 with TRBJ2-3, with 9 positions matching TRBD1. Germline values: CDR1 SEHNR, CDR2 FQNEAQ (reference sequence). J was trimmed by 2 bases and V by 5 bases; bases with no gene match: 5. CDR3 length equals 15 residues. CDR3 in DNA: TGTGCCAGCAGCCCCGACAGGGGGACCACAGATACGCAGTATTTT. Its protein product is CASSPDRGTTDTQYF.

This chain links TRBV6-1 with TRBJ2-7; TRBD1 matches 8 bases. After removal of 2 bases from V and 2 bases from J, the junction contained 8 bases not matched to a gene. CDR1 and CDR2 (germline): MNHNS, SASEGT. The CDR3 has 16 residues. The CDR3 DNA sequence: TGTGCCAGCAGTGAACAGACCGGGACAGGCGCCTACGAGCAGTACTTC. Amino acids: CASSEQTGTGAYEQYF.

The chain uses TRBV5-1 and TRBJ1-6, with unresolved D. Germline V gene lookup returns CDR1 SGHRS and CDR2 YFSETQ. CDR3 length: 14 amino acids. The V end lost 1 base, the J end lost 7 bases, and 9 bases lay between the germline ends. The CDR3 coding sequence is TGCGCCAGCAGCTTGACTGGCCCAAATTCACCCCTCCACTTT. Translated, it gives CASSLTGPNSPLHF.

In DNA, the CDR3 is TGTGCCAGCAGTCAACCCCTGTCCGAGCAGTACTTC. Protein: CASSQPLSEQYF. J is TRBJ2-7 and V is TRBV3-1 (or the pseudogene TRBV3-2); D uncertain. V was clipped by 6 bases and J by 6 bases, with 12 bases between them. The germline gives CDR1 LGHDT, CDR2 YNNKEL (reference sequence). The CDR3 runs to 12 residues.

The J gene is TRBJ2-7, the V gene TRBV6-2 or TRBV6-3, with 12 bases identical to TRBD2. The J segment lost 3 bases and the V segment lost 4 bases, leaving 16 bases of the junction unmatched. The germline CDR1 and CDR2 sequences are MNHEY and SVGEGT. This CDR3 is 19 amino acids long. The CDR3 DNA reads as TGTGCCAGCAGTTCTCTCACTAGCGGGGGGCCCGAGTCAAACTACGAGCAGTACTTC. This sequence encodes CASSSLTSGGPESNYEQYF.

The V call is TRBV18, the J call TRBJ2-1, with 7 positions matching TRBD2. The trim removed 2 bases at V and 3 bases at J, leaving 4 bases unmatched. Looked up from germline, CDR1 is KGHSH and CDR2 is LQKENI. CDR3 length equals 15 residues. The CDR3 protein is CASSPSSGIYNEQFF. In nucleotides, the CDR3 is TGTGCCAGCTCACCATCTAGCGGAATCTACAATGAGCAGTTCTTC.

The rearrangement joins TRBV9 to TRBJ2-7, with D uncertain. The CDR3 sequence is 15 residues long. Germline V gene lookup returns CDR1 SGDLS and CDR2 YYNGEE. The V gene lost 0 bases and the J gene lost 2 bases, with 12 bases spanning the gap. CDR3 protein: CASSVVDEPPYEQYF. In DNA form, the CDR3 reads TGTGCCAGCAGCGTAGTAGATGAACCTCCCTACGAGCAGTACTTC.

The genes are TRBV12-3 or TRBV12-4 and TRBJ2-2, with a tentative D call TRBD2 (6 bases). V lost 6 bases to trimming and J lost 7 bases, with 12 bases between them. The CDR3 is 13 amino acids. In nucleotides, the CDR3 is TGTGCCAGCAGGCTACTAGCTAGCGGGGAGCTGTTTTTT. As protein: CASRLLASGELFF.

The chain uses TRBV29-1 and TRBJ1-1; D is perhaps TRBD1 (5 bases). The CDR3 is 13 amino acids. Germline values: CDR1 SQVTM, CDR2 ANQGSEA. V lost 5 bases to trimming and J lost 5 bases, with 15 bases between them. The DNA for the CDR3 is TGCAGCGTTACCCAGGGAATAGGTACTGAAGCTTTCTTT. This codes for CSVTQGIGTEAFF.

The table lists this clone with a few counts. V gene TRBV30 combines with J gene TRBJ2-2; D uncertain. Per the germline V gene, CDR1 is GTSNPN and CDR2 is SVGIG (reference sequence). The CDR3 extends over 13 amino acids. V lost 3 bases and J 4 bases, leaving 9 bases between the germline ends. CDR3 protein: CAWRILSTGELFF. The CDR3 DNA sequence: TGTGCCTGGAGGATCTTGTCCACCGGGGAGCTGTTTTTT.

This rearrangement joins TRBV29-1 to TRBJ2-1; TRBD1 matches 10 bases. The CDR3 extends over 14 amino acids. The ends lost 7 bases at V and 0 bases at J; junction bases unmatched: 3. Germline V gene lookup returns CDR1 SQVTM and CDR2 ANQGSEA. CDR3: CSGRDRGSYNEQFF. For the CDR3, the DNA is TGCAGCGGCCGGGACAGGGGCTCCTACAATGAGCAGTTCTTC.

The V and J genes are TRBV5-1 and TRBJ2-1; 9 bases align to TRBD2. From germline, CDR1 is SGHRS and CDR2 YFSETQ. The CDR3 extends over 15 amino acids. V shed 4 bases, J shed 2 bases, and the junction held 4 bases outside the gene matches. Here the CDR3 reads CASSPAGGAYNEQFF. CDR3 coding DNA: TGCGCCAGCAGCCCAGCGGGAGGCGCCTACAATGAGCAGTTCTTC.

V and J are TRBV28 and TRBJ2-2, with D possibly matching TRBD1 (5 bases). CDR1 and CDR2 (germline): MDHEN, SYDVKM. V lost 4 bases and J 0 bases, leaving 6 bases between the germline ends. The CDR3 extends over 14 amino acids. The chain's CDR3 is CASSSGTNTGELFF. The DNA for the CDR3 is TGTGCCAGCAGTTCAGGGACGAACACCGGGGAGCTGTTTTTT.